Following are 30 T cell receptor beta chains from one sample sequenced in a study of shared clonotypes between healthy human individuals. The repertoire was sequenced with immunoSEQ multiplex PCR; TCRdb's copy has only in-frame clones and lacks some. This repertoire shows 500,000 to 550,000 clones, more than 95% found once; its top ten account for about 0.068%. Specimen: naive CD4+ T cells sorted from blood. As to subset: CD45RA+ positively selected. These receptors were taken from a young woman in good health.

J is TRBJ2-1 and V is TRBV7-2, with a tentative D call TRBD2 (6 bases). The CDR3 extends over 17 amino acids. Per germline, CDR1 SGHTA and CDR2 FQGNSA. The germline V and J ends were trimmed by 2 bases and 7 bases, with 21 bases remaining between them. This chain's CDR3 is CASSLRLVVGLENEQFF. The CDR3 DNA reads as TGTGCCAGCAGCTTAAGGTTGGTGGTGGGACTGGAGAATGAGCAGTTCTTC.

Worth noting for this clone: One end of the junction varies from germline; a read error may be responsible. The V call is TRBV9, the J call TRBJ1-2; tentative D call: TRBD1 (6 bases). CDR1 is SGDLS and CDR2 is YYNGEE in the germline V gene. The CDR3 is 14 residues long. CDR3: CASNVGGANYGYTF. The CDR3 DNA sequence: TGTGCCAGCAACGTAGGGGGGGCTAACTATGGCTACACCTTC.

The chain employs TRBV25-1 and TRBJ2-5, with 7 bases aligning to TRBD1. Judging by the DNA end, TRBJ2-7 fits better; the J call may be wrong. This CDR3 spans 15 amino acids. Per germline, CDR1 MGHDK and CDR2 SYGVNS. CDR3 sequence (DNA): TGTGCCAGCAGTGCCCAGGGACAGCACACCTACGAGCAGTACTTC. Encoded protein: CASSAQGQHTYEQYF.

This rearrangement joins TRBV18 to TRBJ1-5; unclear D gene. The CDR3 sequence is 14 residues long. V was cut by 1 base and J by 3 bases, with 7 bases left in between. The germline gives CDR1 KGHSH, CDR2 LQKENI. DNA of the CDR3: TGTGCCAGCTCACCACAGAAGGACAATCAGCCCCAGCATTTT. It codes for CASSPQKDNQPQHF. Full variable domain (outside the CDR3, taken from reference TRBV18 and TRBJ1-5): NAGVMQNPRHLVRRRGQEARLRCSPMKGHSHVYWYRQLPEEGLKFMVYLQKENIIDESGMPKERFSAEFPKEGPSILRIQQVVRGDSAAYFCASSPQKDNQPQHFGDGTRLSIL.

The chain uses TRBV11-2 and TRBJ2-1; D gene unclear. The CDR3 is 11 residues long. Germline V lookup: CDR1 SGHAT, CDR2 FQNNGV. V gave up 5 bases and J gave up 7 bases, with 6 bases separating them. In nucleotides, the CDR3 is TGTGCCAGCAGCCCCAGGAATGAGCAGTTCTTC. Translated, it gives CASSPRNEQFF.

The chain has TRBV6-5 and TRBJ1-1, with a weak D call TRBD1 (5 bases). The length of the CDR3 is 15 residues. Trimming took off 6 bases at V and 3 bases at J, with 17 bases between the two ends. Looked up from germline, CDR1 is MNHEY and CDR2 is SVGAGI. Here the CDR3 DNA reads TGTGCCAGCAGCCCGAGGCGTGTGGGGGACACTGAAGCTTTCTTT. It encodes CASSPRRVGDTEAFF.

The rearrangement uses TRBV27 and TRBJ1-5; D might be TRBD1 (6 bases). The CDR3 contains 17 residues. Per the germline V gene, CDR1 is MNHEY and CDR2 is SMNVEV (reference sequence). Trimming shortened V by 4 bases and J by 2 bases, and 18 bases separated the two germline ends. The CDR3 reads CASSSTGLVNGNQPQHF. The CDR3 nucleotides are TGTGCCAGCAGTTCGACAGGTTTGGTAAATGGCAATCAGCCCCAGCATTTT.

This clone was recorded only once. V usage is TRBV27 and J usage is TRBJ2-1; 10 positions match TRBD2. The CDR3 totals 15 residues. Trimming cost V 2 bases and J 6 bases; bases outside gene matches: 4. Germline-derived CDR1 and CDR2 are MNHEY and SMNVEV (reference sequence). The CDR3 sequence is CASSLLAGDVNEQFF. The CDR3, as DNA: TGTGCCAGCAGTTTACTAGCGGGAGACGTCAATGAGCAGTTCTTC.

This chain links TRBV27 with TRBJ1-1; 7 nucleotides agree with TRBD1. The CDR3 consists of 13 residues. Looked up from germline, CDR1 is MNHEY and CDR2 is SMNVEV (reference sequence). V shed 3 bases, J shed 12 bases, and the junction held 10 bases outside the gene matches. The CDR3 region is CASSLEGGGATFF. CDR3 sequence (DNA): TGTGCCAGCAGTTTGGAAGGAGGGGGCGCGACTTTCTTT.

The V and J genes are TRBV13 and TRBJ2-4; TRBD2 might be the D (5 bases). The length of the CDR3 is 17 residues. Germline V gene sequence: CDR1 PRHDT, CDR2 FYEKMQ (reference sequence). V gave up 0 bases and J gave up 0 bases, with 12 bases separating them. In nucleotides, the CDR3 is TGTGCCAGCAGCTTAGGGTGGGAGACTCTAGCCAAAAACATTCAGTACTTC. As protein: CASSLGWETLAKNIQYF.

The chain links TRBV19 to TRBJ2-3; tentatively, D is TRBD1 (5 bases). V lost 10 bases and J 2 bases, leaving 19 bases between the germline ends. Germline V CDR1 and CDR2: LNHDA, SQIVND (reference sequence). The CDR3 is 15 residues long. The CDR3 region is CATRGPPPNTDTQYF. In DNA, the CDR3 is TGTGCCACAAGGGGTCCCCCACCGAACACAGATACGCAGTATTTT.

The chain joins TRBV30 to TRBJ2-1, with 10 bases identical to TRBD2. Germline V lookup: CDR1 GTSNPN, CDR2 SVGIG (reference sequence). The length of the CDR3 is 16 residues. V lost 1 base and J lost 4; bases outside the gene matches: 7. CDR3 loop: CAWSARGLALYNEQFF. The CDR3, as DNA: TGTGCCTGGAGTGCGAGGGGACTAGCGCTTTACAATGAGCAGTTCTTC.

CDR3 DNA sequence: TGCGCCAGCAGCTTGGGACAGGGGGTCAATGAGCAGTTCTTC. Protein sequence: CASSLGQGVNEQFF. This chain links TRBV5-1 with TRBJ2-1; 9 nucleotides match TRBD1. The CDR3 runs 14 residues. Germline trimming cut 0 bases from V and 6 bases from J; bases unmatched to any gene: 1. Germline V gene sequence: CDR1 SGHRS, CDR2 YFSETQ.

This chain uses TRBV7-2 with TRBJ2-5; 12 bases align to TRBD2. The CDR3 runs to 19 residues. Germline V gene data show CDR1 as SGHTA and CDR2 as FQGNSA. J lost 5 bases, V lost 5 bases, and 18 bases had no gene match. This chain's CDR3 is CASSIPRELAGGLRETQYF. DNA for the CDR3: TGTGCCAGCAGCATCCCGCGGGAACTAGCGGGAGGATTGAGGGAGACCCAGTACTTC.

The chain combines TRBV25-1 with TRBJ1-5, with 8 nucleotides matching TRBD1. Looked up from germline, CDR1 is MGHDK and CDR2 is SYGVNS. This CDR3 has 14 residues. Trimming took 5 bases from V and 4 from J; bases not matched to a gene: 4. CDR3 protein: CASSSTGGNQPQHF. In DNA form, the CDR3 reads TGTGCCAGCAGTTCTACAGGGGGGAATCAGCCCCAGCATTTT. The full variable domain, rest sourced from reference TRBV25-1 and TRBJ1-5, is EADIYQTPRYLVIGTGKKITLECSQTMGHDKMYWYQQDPGMELHLIHYSYGVNSTEKGDLSSESTVSRIRTEHFPLTLESARPSHTSQYLCASSSTGGNQPQHFGDGTRLSIL.

This clone appeared a single time. The chain employs TRBV29-1 and TRBJ2-5, with a tentative D call TRBD1 (6 bases). The J call could be wrong; TRBJ2-7 is a better fit for the DNA end. Germline V lookup: CDR1 SQVTM, CDR2 ANQGSEA. CDR3 length equals 12 residues. CDR3 coding DNA: TGCAGCGTTGGGACAGAGGCCTACGAGCAGTACTTC. Its translation: CSVGTEAYEQYF.

The chain couples TRBV28 to TRBJ1-1; D is undetermined. Germline values: CDR1 MDHEN, CDR2 SYDVKM. This CDR3 comprises 13 residues. The ends were cut back, 3 bases at V and 1 base at J, with 6 bases in the middle. The DNA for the CDR3 is TGTGCCAGCAGTTTGCCCCAGAACACTGAAGCTTTCTTT. It encodes CASSLPQNTEAFF.

The rearrangement uses TRBV19 and TRBJ1-5; possible D gene TRBD1, 5 bases. The CDR3 covers 14 residues. Per germline, CDR1 LNHDA and CDR2 SQIVND (reference sequence). Trimming cost V 7 bases and J 0 bases, with 10 bases left between them. CDR3 sequence: CASKQAYSNQPQHF. The CDR3 DNA follows: TGTGCCAGTAAACAGGCGTATAGCAATCAGCCCCAGCATTTT.

The rearrangement links TRBV29-1 to TRBJ1-2, with D unclear. Germline V gene data show CDR1 as SQVTM and CDR2 as ANQGSEA. V gave up 4 bases and J gave up 5 bases, with 8 bases separating them. The CDR3 spans 11 residues. CDR3 protein: CSVVVAYGYTF. CDR3 DNA: TGCAGCGTTGTGGTGGCGTATGGCTACACCTTC.

This clone was detected once. This sequence joins TRBV19 and TRBJ2-1, with 8 bases aligning to TRBD2. Trimming at V came to 7 bases and at J to 6 bases, leaving 14 bases not matched to a gene. Germline lookup yields CDR1 LNHDA and CDR2 SQIVND (reference sequence). The CDR3 covers 16 residues. The CDR3 sequence is CASTQIGGLEGNEQFF. For the CDR3, the DNA is TGTGCCAGTACCCAAATCGGGGGACTAGAGGGCAATGAGCAGTTCTTC.

The chain employs TRBV27 and TRBJ1-2; maybe TRBD1 (6 bases). CDR3 size: 18 residues. Trimming left V 5 bases short and J 7 bases short, with 29 bases between. CDR1 and CDR2 from the germline V gene are MNHEY and SMNVEV (reference sequence). The CDR3 DNA reads TGTGCCAGCAGTAAAAACTATGGGGGGCATGTCCGCTTATTTGGCTACACCTTC. This translates into CASSKNYGGHVRLFGYTF.

The CDR3 reads CASSQRVYEQFF. In nucleotides, the CDR3 is TGCGCCAGCAGCCAAAGAGTATATGAGCAGTTCTTC. The chain is built from TRBV5-1 and TRBJ2-1, with no clear D. The CDR3 consists of 12 residues. Germline V gene data show CDR1 as SGHRS and CDR2 as YFSETQ. V was cut by 4 bases and J by 8 bases, with 10 bases left in between.

V usage is TRBV28 and J usage is TRBJ2-3; a possible D gene is TRBD2 (6 bases). CDR1 is MDHEN, CDR2 SYDVKM, per germline. This CDR3 is built from 16 residues. The V end lost 8 bases, the J end lost 4 bases, and 22 bases lay between the germline ends. In DNA, the CDR3 is TGTGCCAGCTATCCTCCCCCGGGGGTTAAGGCAGATACGCAGTATTTT. Translated: CASYPPPGVKADTQYF.

The V and J genes are TRBV29-1 and TRBJ1-4; no clear D. Germline CDR1 is SQVTM and CDR2 is ANQGSEA. The V end was cut by 1 base, the J end by 1 base, with 22 bases between. The CDR3 runs 19 residues. As DNA, the CDR3 is TGCAGCGTTGAAGTCCGAAATACCCGGGCCGCCCTAACTAATGAAAAACTGTTTTTT. This encodes CSVEVRNTRAALTNEKLFF.

The rearrangement joins TRBV29-1 to TRBJ2-7, with 8 nucleotides matching TRBD1. Germline loops: CDR1 SQVTM, CDR2 ANQGSEA. The CDR3 covers 14 residues. V dropped 4 bases and J dropped 3; count of bases not matched to a gene: 8. The CDR3 region is CSVVSRGPDYEQYF. For the CDR3, the DNA is TGCAGCGTTGTCTCCAGGGGGCCGGACTACGAGCAGTACTTC.

The chain joins TRBV2 to TRBJ1-1, with D possibly TRBD1 on 5 matching bases. The CDR3 runs 13 residues. The germline gives CDR1 SNHLY, CDR2 FYNNEI. V was trimmed by 10 bases and J by 3 bases, leaving 15 bases between them. The CDR3, as DNA: TGTGCCACACGGCGGGGCGTATACACTGAAGCTTTCTTT. Its translation: CATRRGVYTEAFF.

The rearrangement uses TRBV19 and TRBJ2-7; 7 nucleotides line up with TRBD2. The CDR3 runs 15 residues. Germline loops: CDR1 LNHDA, CDR2 SQIVND (reference sequence). The J segment lost 7 bases and the V segment lost 5 bases, leaving 14 bases of the junction unmatched. The CDR3 protein is CASSRSSGEMWEQYF. The CDR3 DNA is TGTGCCAGTAGTCGCTCTAGCGGAGAGATGTGGGAGCAGTACTTC.

The chain links TRBV11-2 to TRBJ2-7; TRBD1 might be the D (6 bases). Trimming took 5 bases from V and 4 from J, leaving 9 bases between them. CDR1 SGHAT and CDR2 FQNNGV come from the germline V gene. CDR3 length equals 12 residues. CDR3 sequence reads: CASSQDRYEQYF. The CDR3 DNA sequence: TGTGCCAGCAGCCAAGACAGGTACGAGCAGTACTTC. The variable domain in full, with the rest retrieved from reference TRBV11-2 and TRBJ2-7, is EAGVAQSPRYKIIEKRQSVAFWCNPISGHATLYWYQQILGQGPKLLIQFQNNGVVDDSQLPKDRFSAERLKGVDSTLKIQPAKLEDSAVYLCASSQDRYEQYFGPGTRLTVT.

The gene calls are TRBV10-3 and TRBJ1-1; perhaps TRBD1 as D (5 bases). Germline CDR1 and CDR2: ENHRY and SYGVKD. With 0 bases removed from V and 5 bases from J, the gap between germline ends came to 16 bases. The CDR3 is made up of 16 amino acids. The DNA for the CDR3 is TGTGCCATCAGTGAGTCGACCAGGGCGGCGAATACTGAAGCTTTCTTT. This translates into CAISESTRAANTEAFF.

The V gene is TRBV5-1, the J gene TRBJ1-5, with D possibly matching TRBD1 (5 bases). The germline V and J ends were trimmed by 0 bases and 2 bases, with 18 bases remaining between them. Germline V gene sequence: CDR1 SGHRS, CDR2 YFSETQ. CDR3 length equals 18 residues. The CDR3 DNA follows: TGCGCCAGCAGCTTGGGCAAGGGACGACCGGACGGCAATCAGCCCCAGCATTTT. This translates into CASSLGKGRPDGNQPQHF.